Following are 5 T cell receptor beta chains from one sample sequenced in a study of beta chain features in type 1 diabetes. Antigen specificity for these receptors is unknown. Reverse transcribing all isolated RNA meant expressed TCRB transcripts were sequenced. Clones were sequenced by immunoSEQ multiplex PCR, and TCRdb holds only the in-frame ones, with some missing. Here the sample spans 300,000 or so clones, over 11% being singletons. Study results and limitations: Significant though moderate, a shortening of TCRB CDR3s appeared in all four CD4+ subsets of Type 1 diabetes patients.

Input material: naive CD4+ T cells from blood. The receptors stem from a man between 25 and 39 years old with type 1 diabetes.

The chain joins TRBV7-6 to TRBJ2-5, with 8 bases aligning to TRBD2. The V and J ends lost 1 base and 2 bases, in that order; junction bases with no gene match: 3. CDR3 length: 15 amino acids. Looked up from germline, CDR1 is SGHVS and CDR2 is FNYEAQ. In nucleotides, the CDR3 is TGTGCCAGCAGCTTAGGGACGGGAGGGCAAGAGACCCAGTACTTC. It specifies CASSLGTGGQETQYF.

V is TRBV5-1 and J is TRBJ2-5; TRBD2 matches 14 bases. Trimming cost V 3 bases and J 5 bases; bases outside gene matches: 3. CDR1 and CDR2 from the germline V gene are SGHRS and YFSETQ. CDR3 length: 15 residues. CDR3 amino acids: CASSWRLAGGETQYF. CDR3 sequence (DNA): TGCGCCAGCAGCTGGCGACTAGCGGGAGGGGAGACCCAGTACTTC.

Regarding this clone: Within the sample, other DNA sequences also encode this same CDR3. The J gene is TRBJ2-1, the V gene TRBV14, with TRBD2 matching over 10 bases. Unmatched junction bases numbered 0, after V lost 4 bases and J lost 3 bases. CDR3 length: 14 amino acids. CDR1 and CDR2 from the germline V gene are SGHDN and FVKESK. The chain's CDR3 is CASSRTSGYNEQFF. CDR3 DNA sequence: TGTGCCAGCAGCCGGACTAGCGGCTACAATGAGCAGTTCTTC.

The rearrangement joins TRBV5-1 to TRBJ2-3; perhaps TRBD2 as D (6 bases). Germline values: CDR1 SGHRS, CDR2 YFSETQ. The CDR3 is 15 amino acids. With 0 bases removed from V and 2 bases from J, the gap between germline ends came to 10 bases. CDR3: CASSLDSGYTDTQYF. As DNA, the CDR3 is TGCGCCAGCAGCTTGGATAGCGGATACACAGATACGCAGTATTTT.

This clone was counted only a few times. The CDR3 loop reads CASSITDRGLDTQYF. The CDR3 bases are TGTGCCAGTAGTATCACCGACAGGGGGCTAGATACGCAGTATTTT. The chain carries TRBV19 and TRBJ2-3; TRBD1 matches at 10 bases. Germline trimming cut 3 bases from V and 5 bases from J; bases unmatched to any gene: 5. The CDR3 contains 15 residues. Looked up from germline, CDR1 is LNHDA and CDR2 is SQIVND (reference sequence). The full variable domain, its missing parts supplied by reference TRBV19 and TRBJ2-3, is DGGITQSPKYLFRKEGQNVTLSCEQNLNHDAMYWYRQDPGQGLRLIYYSQIVNDFQKGDIAEGYSVSREKKESFPLTVTSAQKNPTAFYLCASSITDRGLDTQYFGPGTRLTVL.